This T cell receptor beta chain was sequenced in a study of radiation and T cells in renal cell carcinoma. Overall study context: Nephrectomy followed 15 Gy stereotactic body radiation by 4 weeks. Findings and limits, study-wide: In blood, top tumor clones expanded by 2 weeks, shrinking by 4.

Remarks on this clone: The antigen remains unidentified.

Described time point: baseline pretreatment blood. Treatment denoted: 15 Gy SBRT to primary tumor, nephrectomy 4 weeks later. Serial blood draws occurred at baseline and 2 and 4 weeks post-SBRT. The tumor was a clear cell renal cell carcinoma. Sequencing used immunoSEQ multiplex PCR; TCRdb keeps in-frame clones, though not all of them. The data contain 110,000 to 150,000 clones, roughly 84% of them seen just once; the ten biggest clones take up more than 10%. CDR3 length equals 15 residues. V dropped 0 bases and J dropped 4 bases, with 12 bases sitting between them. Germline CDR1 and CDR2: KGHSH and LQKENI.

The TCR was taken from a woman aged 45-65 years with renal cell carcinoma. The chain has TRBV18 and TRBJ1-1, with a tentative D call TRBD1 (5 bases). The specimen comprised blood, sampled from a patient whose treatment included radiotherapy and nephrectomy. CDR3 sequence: CASSPPRGVLTEAFF. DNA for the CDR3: TGTGCCAGCTCACCACCAAGGGGCGTACTCACTGAAGCTTTCTTT.